The next 18 T cell receptor beta chains were all read from a single sample in a study of identical twins. TCRdb re-derived calls from the 5' RACE reads in MiXCR, one entry per CDR3 protein. The sample lists hundreds of thousands of distinct CDR3 sequences; 24% were seen once. Another study also made use of these data, one on T cells expressing NK-cell markers.

The specimen sequenced was CD4+ T cells sorted from blood. These receptors were taken from a woman younger than 35 in good health.

There are a few counts of this clonotype. The rearrangement uses TRBV15 and TRBJ2-5, with D tentatively TRBD1 or TRBD2 (5 bases each). Looked up from germline, CDR1 is LNHNV and CDR2 is YYDKDF (reference sequence). This CDR3 region has 15 residues. V gave up 1 base and J gave up 1 base, with 10 bases separating them. In DNA, the CDR3 is TGTGCCACCAGCAGAGGGGGGTCAGGCCAAGAGACCCAGTACTTC. Its translation: CATSRGGSGQETQYF.

This clonotype appeared many times. This chain links TRBV28 with TRBJ2-5; 9 nucleotides align to TRBD2. Per the germline V gene, CDR1 is MDHEN and CDR2 is SYDVKM. V was pared by 2 bases and J by 5 bases, with 12 bases of the junction left unmatched. CDR3 length equals 17 residues. CDR3 nucleotides: TGTGCCAGCAGTTTAACGGTCATAGCGGGAGTGGGGGAGACCCAGTACTTC. Protein product: CASSLTVIAGVGETQYF.

This clonotype was picked up a small number of times. This chain connects TRBV12-3 or TRBV12-4 to TRBJ2-7, with a possible D match to TRBD2 (5 bases). The CDR3 runs 12 residues. Deletions cut 0 bases from V and 9 bases from J, with 9 bases between. This CDR3 reads CASSLARDVQYF. The CDR3 DNA is TGTGCCAGCAGTTTAGCTCGGGATGTGCAGTACTTC.

The gene calls are TRBV20-1 and TRBJ2-5; D remains unclear. CDR3 length: 10 residues. Germline lookup yields CDR1 DFQATT and CDR2 SNEGSKA (reference sequence). V was pared by 6 bases and J by 3 bases, with 5 bases between. The DNA of the CDR3 is TGCAGTGCGATGGAAGAGACCCAGTACTTC. Protein sequence: CSAMEETQYF.

The CDR3 is CASRTVAGPAFF. For the CDR3, the DNA is TGTGCCAGCAGAACGGTTGCGGGGCCGGCTTTCTTT. J is TRBJ1-1 and V is TRBV25-1; the D gene is possibly TRBD1 (5 bases). With 6 bases removed from V and 11 bases from J, the gap between germline ends came to 16 bases. Germline assignment: CDR1 MGHDK and CDR2 SYGVNS. CDR3 length equals 12 residues. Full variable domain (remainder filled in from reference TRBV25-1 and TRBJ1-1): EADIYQTPRYLVIGTGKKITLECSQTMGHDKMYWYQQDPGMELHLIHYSYGVNSTEKGDLSSESTVSRIRTEHFPLTLESARPSHTSQYLCASRTVAGPAFFGQGTRLTVV.

This clonotype turned up a few times. The rearrangement joins TRBV6-1 to TRBJ2-7; 11 bases fit TRBD1. In germline, CDR1 is MNHNS, CDR2 SASEGT. The CDR3 consists of 14 residues. V lost 5 bases, J lost 6 bases, and 6 bases stayed unmatched. The CDR3 here is CASSQDRGRPEQYF. Here the CDR3 DNA reads TGTGCCAGCAGTCAGGACAGGGGGCGCCCCGAGCAGTACTTC.

This chain links TRBV12-3 or TRBV12-4 with TRBJ2-1, with TRBD1 identical over 8 bases. J lost 5 bases, V lost 6 bases, and 3 bases had no gene match. The CDR3 runs to 13 residues. CDR3 residues: CASRRQGNNEQFF. For the CDR3, the DNA is TGTGCCAGCAGAAGACAGGGGAACAATGAGCAGTTCTTC.

This clonotype has just a few counts. J is TRBJ2-7 and V is TRBV2, with TRBD1 matching over 7 bases. With 4 bases clipped from V and 3 bases from J, the junction kept 6 bases outside the gene matches. This CDR3 contains 14 residues. Germline CDR1 SNHLY, CDR2 FYNNEI. The CDR3 bases are TGTGCCAGCAGTGGGGACAGCAGGGGCTACGAGCAGTACTTC. Protein: CASSGDSRGYEQYF.

There are a few counts of this clonotype. The chain recombines TRBV10-3 with TRBJ1-2, with D unclear. Looked up from germline, CDR1 is ENHRY and CDR2 is SYGVKD. V gave up 8 bases and J gave up 1 base, with 8 bases separating them. The CDR3 has 12 amino acids. The DNA for the CDR3 is TGTGCCATCCCTACGGATAACTATGGCTACACCTTC. It is translated as CAIPTDNYGYTF.

This clonotype has at least ten counts. The CDR3 region has the DNA TGCGCCAGCAGGGGACAGGTTGAAGCTTTCTTT. Protein: CASRGQVEAFF. The V call is TRBV10-1, the J call TRBJ1-1, with TRBD1 identical over 8 bases. Germline V gives CDR1 WNHNN, CDR2 SYGVQD (reference sequence). CDR3 length: 11 residues. The trim removed 6 bases at V and 7 bases at J, leaving 1 base unmatched.

The chain has TRBV16 and TRBJ1-5, with TRBD1 matching over 7 bases. This CDR3 comprises 14 residues. V shed 2 bases, J shed 7 bases, and the junction held 5 bases outside the gene matches. The germline V gene has CDR1 KGHSY and CDR2 FQNENV. The CDR3 coding sequence is TGTGCCAGCAGCCAAAGGGGGCGCGGGCAGCCCCAGCATTTT. Translating it yields CASSQRGRGQPQHF. Full variable domain (rest looked up from reference TRBV16 and TRBJ1-5): GEEVAQTPKHLVRGEGQKAKLYCAPIKGHSYVFWYQQVLKNEFKFLISFQNENVFDETGMPKERFSAKCLPNSPCSLEIQATKLEDSAVYFCASSQRGRGQPQHFGDGTRLSIL.

The CDR3 spells CASSRRGLRNEKLFF. The DNA for the CDR3 is TGCGCCAGCAGCCGGAGGGGACTGCGTAATGAAAAACTGTTTTTT. The chain carries TRBV5-1 and TRBJ1-4; tentatively, D is TRBD1 (5 bases). The CDR3 has 15 amino acids. Germline V gives CDR1 SGHRS, CDR2 YFSETQ. V lost 4 bases and J lost 4, with 14 bases in between.

J is TRBJ2-3 and V is TRBV3-1; 10 nucleotides align to TRBD2. The germline gives CDR1 LGHDT, CDR2 YNNKEL (reference sequence). This CDR3 spans 12 amino acids. J lost 9 bases, V lost 4 bases, and 1 base had no gene match. This CDR3 reads CASSPLAGTQYF. CDR3 DNA sequence: TGTGCCAGCAGCCCACTAGCGGGAACGCAGTATTTT.

This clonotype occurred a few times. V is TRBV5-1 and J is TRBJ2-3; the D call may be TRBD1 or TRBD2 (5 bases each). The V and J ends lost 4 bases and 1 base respectively, with 19 bases between them. CDR1 is SGHRS and CDR2 is YFSETQ in the germline V gene. This CDR3 contains 17 residues. The CDR3 is CASSPDPAGRRTDTQYF. The CDR3 DNA is TGCGCCAGCAGCCCGGACCCCGCAGGGAGACGCACAGATACGCAGTATTTT.

This clonotype has only a few counts. The V gene is TRBV18, the J gene TRBJ1-5; a possible D gene is TRBD1 (6 bases). The CDR3 totals 13 residues. V lost 3 bases and J 5 bases, leaving 8 bases between the germline ends. Germline V lookup: CDR1 KGHSH, CDR2 LQKENI. CDR3 loop: CASSPRGDQPQHF. CDR3 DNA: TGTGCCAGCTCACCCAGGGGAGATCAGCCCCAGCATTTT.

This clonotype was seen more than once but under ten times. The chain couples TRBV5-6 to TRBJ2-7; D is unclear. The CDR3 is 14 amino acids. V was clipped by 6 bases and J by 3 bases, with 16 bases between them. CDR1 is SGHDT and CDR2 is YYEEEE in the germline V gene. CDR3 coding DNA: TGTGCCAGCAAAAACCTCGGCTCGGACTACGAGCAGTACTTC. Amino acid sequence: CASKNLGSDYEQYF.

This clonotype was counted between two and nine times. V gene TRBV4-1 combines with J gene TRBJ1-1, with D unresolved. V lost 4 bases, J lost 7 bases, and 16 bases lay in between. The CDR3 runs 14 residues. CDR1 is MGHRA and CDR2 is YSYEKL in the germline V gene. In nucleotides, the CDR3 is TGCGCCAGCAGCCTCTCCCTAGGTGAACGTGAAGCTTTCTTT. This encodes CASSLSLGEREAFF.

This CDR3 is CASSLRGSFNTGELFF. The CDR3 bases are TGCGCCAGCAGCTTGAGGGGCAGCTTCAACACCGGGGAGCTGTTTTTT. The chain employs TRBV5-1 and TRBJ2-2; the D gene is possibly TRBD1 (5 bases). This CDR3 is built from 16 residues. The germline gives CDR1 SGHRS, CDR2 YFSETQ. Deletions cut 1 base from V and 2 bases from J, with 12 bases between.